The next 31 T cell receptor beta chains were all read from a single sample in a study of blood T cell repertoires in COVID-19. Clones were sequenced by immunoSEQ multiplex PCR, and TCRdb holds only the in-frame ones, with some missing. This sample has almost 400,000 clones, with around nine tenths found just once. The sequenced material came from PBMCs or T cells enriched from blood (not recorded which). The source of these receptors is a woman aged 25-40 years who had recovered from COVID-19.

The gene calls are TRBV5-6 and TRBJ2-1, with D possibly TRBD2 on 5 matching bases. Germline V lookup: CDR1 SGHDT, CDR2 YYEEEE. The CDR3 spans 16 residues. Deletions cut 5 bases from V and 2 bases from J, with 17 bases between. The CDR3 loop is CASSSEEGNPYNEQFF. The CDR3 DNA is TGTGCCAGCAGTTCAGAAGAGGGAAATCCCTACAATGAGCAGTTCTTC.

The J gene is TRBJ1-2, the V gene TRBV7-3, with D unclear. CDR3 length: 14 amino acids. The V end was cut by 2 bases, the J end by 3 bases, with 10 bases between. CDR1 and CDR2 (germline): SGHTA, FQGTGA. CDR3 sequence (DNA): TGTGCCAGCAGCTTAGAGGCGGGAGACTATGGCTACACCTTC. Encoded protein: CASSLEAGDYGYTF.

The V and J genes are TRBV12-3 or TRBV12-4 and TRBJ2-1, with D possibly being TRBD2 (5 bases). V was pared by 6 bases and J by 9 bases, with 6 bases between. The length of the CDR3 is 10 residues. The CDR3 DNA is TGTGCCAGCAGACTAGTTGAGCAGTTCTTC. Its protein product is CASRLVEQFF.

This chain connects TRBV10-2 to TRBJ1-1; 9 positions match TRBD1. Germline lookup yields CDR1 WSHSY and CDR2 SAAADI. The CDR3 has 14 amino acids. Losses at the gene ends were 6 bases for V and 4 bases for J; bases not matched to a gene: 6. The CDR3: CASRGTGSGTEAFF. The CDR3 bases are TGCGCCAGCAGGGGGACAGGGTCGGGCACTGAAGCTTTCTTT.

This clone occurred a few times. The genes are TRBV2 and TRBJ1-5; D might be TRBD1 (5 bases). The germline V gene has CDR1 SNHLY and CDR2 FYNNEI. V lost 7 bases, J lost 5 bases, and 15 bases lay in between. The CDR3 is 14 residues long. The CDR3 sequence is CASTSASGDQPQHF. Here the CDR3 DNA reads TGTGCCAGCACCTCTGCGTCGGGGGATCAGCCCCAGCATTTT.

The rearrangement uses TRBV12-1 and TRBJ1-2; the table's D call TRBD1 went unverified against the DNA. TRBV12-1 is designated a pseudogene. The CDR3 has 15 amino acids. The CDR3 reads CASSCGTGGAKGYTF. The CDR3 nucleotides are TGTGCCAGCAGCTGTGGGACAGGGGGCGCGAAAGGCTACACCTTC.

This chain uses TRBV5-1 with TRBJ1-5; D might be TRBD1 (5 bases). V lost 5 bases and J lost 5, with 8 bases in between. Germline CDR1 SGHRS, CDR2 YFSETQ. The CDR3 is made up of 12 amino acids. CDR3 bases: TGCGCCAGCAGACCGGGGGATCAGCCCCAGCATTTT. Protein product: CASRPGDQPQHF.

The CDR3 sequence is CASSTPDRSINNYGYTF. CDR3 DNA: TGTGCCAGTAGTACCCCTGACAGATCCATAAATAACTATGGCTACACCTTC. The chain joins TRBV19 to TRBJ1-2, with D perhaps matching TRBD1 (5 bases). The V gene lost 4 bases and the J gene lost 1 base, with 19 bases spanning the gap. Germline lookup yields CDR1 LNHDA and CDR2 SQIVND (reference sequence). This CDR3 has 17 amino acids.

Remarks on this clone: One end of the junction fails to match germline, which may point to a read error. The chain recombines TRBV30 with TRBJ2-5, with D uncertain. Germline lookup yields CDR1 GTSNPN and CDR2 SVGIG (reference sequence). This CDR3 comprises 11 residues. The CDR3 sequence: CAWSNQETQYF. The CDR3 DNA reads as TGTGCCTGGAGTAACCAGGAGACCCAGTACTTC.

The chain joins TRBV27 to TRBJ2-1; TRBD2 matches at 7 bases. Germline CDR1 and CDR2: MNHEY and SMNVEV (reference sequence). Losses at the gene ends were 3 bases for V and 7 bases for J; bases not matched to a gene: 6. This CDR3 comprises 14 residues. In DNA form, the CDR3 reads TGTGCCAGCAGTTTTTGGGACGGGGGGAATGAGCAGTTCTTC. Protein: CASSFWDGGNEQFF.

This chain links TRBV6-1 with TRBJ1-1; 7 bases agree with TRBD1. Germline V gene data show CDR1 as MNHNS and CDR2 as SASEGT. V gave up 1 base and J gave up 3 bases; unmatched junction bases: 5. The CDR3 loop spans 15 amino acids. The CDR3 spells CASSEVTGLDTEAFF. The CDR3 coding sequence is TGTGCCAGCAGTGAAGTGACAGGGCTAGACACTGAAGCTTTCTTT.

This sequence joins TRBV10-3 and TRBJ1-4; D remains unclear. The CDR3 extends over 13 amino acids. The germline gives CDR1 ENHRY, CDR2 SYGVKD. V was clipped by 2 bases and J by 7 bases, with 8 bases between them. CDR3 in DNA: TGTGCCATCAGTGAGAGCGTGGGTGAAAAACTGTTTTTT. This gives the protein CAISESVGEKLFF.

The chain is built from TRBV7-2 and TRBJ2-7, with D perhaps matching TRBD1 (6 bases). The CDR3 loop spans 14 amino acids. Trimming left V 1 base short and J 2 bases short, with 9 bases between. Germline CDR1 SGHTA, CDR2 FQGNSA. The CDR3 spells CASSLDRDTYEQYF. For the CDR3, the DNA is TGTGCCAGCAGCTTAGACCGGGACACCTACGAGCAGTACTTC. The full variable domain, rest sourced from reference TRBV7-2 and TRBJ2-7, is GAGVSQSPSNKVTEKGKDVELRCDPISGHTALYWYRQSLGQGLEFLIYFQGNSAPDKSGLPSDRFSAERTGGSVSTLTIQRTQQEDSAVYLCASSLDRDTYEQYFGPGTRLTVT.

This clone was counted a single time. The chain has TRBV5-1 and TRBJ2-5, with D perhaps TRBD2 (5 bases). The CDR3 sequence is 15 residues long. CDR1 is SGHRS and CDR2 is YFSETQ in the germline V gene. V was pared by 7 bases and J by 5 bases, with 21 bases between. In nucleotides, the CDR3 is TGCGCCAGCGGGGAAAGGACGGACTCTGGGGAGACCCAGTACTTC. This sequence encodes CASGERTDSGETQYF.

The chain carries TRBV6-5 and TRBJ1-1; 7 bases are a match to TRBD1. This CDR3 contains 11 residues. V shed 5 bases, J shed 9 bases, and the junction held 3 bases outside the gene matches. Germline CDR1 MNHEY, CDR2 SVGAGI. CDR3 amino acids: CASSTTGKAFF. Here the CDR3 DNA reads TGTGCCAGCAGTACGACAGGGAAAGCTTTCTTT.

V gene TRBV5-1 combines with J gene TRBJ1-1; 8 bases agree with TRBD1. CDR1 and CDR2 from the germline V gene are SGHRS and YFSETQ. CDR3 length equals 13 residues. V trimming: 4 bases; J trimming: 6 bases; junction bases outside the gene matches: 5. CDR3 sequence reads: CASSTGTGSEAFF. CDR3 nucleotides: TGCGCCAGCAGCACCGGGACAGGCTCTGAAGCTTTCTTT.

This chain connects TRBV5-8 to TRBJ1-4; 8 bases are shared with TRBD1. Germline CDR1 is SGHTS and CDR2 is YDEGEE. V shed 2 bases and J 7 bases; nucleotides not matched to a gene: 10. CDR3 length: 16 residues. CDR3: CASSLSRGQGFEKLFF. CDR3 sequence (DNA): TGTGCCAGCAGCTTATCGAGAGGACAGGGTTTTGAAAAACTGTTTTTT.

The CDR3 sequence: CASNWDRDREFSNQPQHF. CDR3 sequence (DNA): TGTGCCAGCAACTGGGATCGGGACAGGGAATTTAGCAATCAGCCCCAGCATTTT. The V call is TRBV28, the J call TRBJ1-5; 9 nucleotides agree with TRBD1. The CDR3 is 18 residues long. CDR1 and CDR2 from the germline V gene are MDHEN and SYDVKM. The J segment lost 0 bases and the V segment lost 7 bases, leaving 13 bases of the junction unmatched.

The chain joins TRBV11-2 to TRBJ2-7, with D tentatively TRBD2 (5 bases). From germline, CDR1 is SGHAT and CDR2 FQNNGV. This CDR3 region has 14 residues. Trimming stripped 5 bases from V and 2 bases from J, with 13 bases between. The CDR3 sequence: CASSPPTGTYEQYF. Here the CDR3 DNA reads TGTGCCAGCAGCCCCCCTACCGGGACCTACGAGCAGTACTTC.

A single count supports this clone. The junction does not match germline at one end; this may be a read error. The chain uses TRBV2 and TRBJ1-6; D not certain. This CDR3 region has 11 residues. The germline V gene encodes CDR1 SNHLY and CDR2 FYNNEI. This CDR3 is CASMEGVSLNF. Written as DNA, the CDR3 is TGTGCCAGCATGGAGGGTGTCAGTCTGAACTTT.

The chain links TRBV19 to TRBJ1-5; D not certain. CDR1 and CDR2 from the germline V gene are LNHDA and SQIVND (reference sequence). The length of the CDR3 is 14 residues. The V gene lost 5 bases and the J gene lost 7 bases, with 15 bases spanning the gap. CDR3 sequence: CASSPQVVGQPQHF. The CDR3 DNA sequence: TGTGCCAGTAGTCCGCAGGTAGTAGGCCAGCCCCAGCATTTT.

The chain couples TRBV2 to TRBJ1-6; D ambiguous. V dropped 1 base and J dropped 6 bases, with 10 bases sitting between them. This CDR3 region has 15 residues. Germline loops: CDR1 SNHLY, CDR2 FYNNEI. The CDR3 is CASSEGVSGNSPLHF. The CDR3 bases are TGTGCCAGCAGTGAAGGCGTTAGTGGTAATTCACCCCTCCACTTT.

This chain connects TRBV10-1 to TRBJ1-5, with D unclear. The V gene lost 1 base and the J gene lost 4 bases, with 11 bases spanning the gap. CDR3 length: 15 residues. CDR1 WNHNN and CDR2 SYGVQD come from the germline V gene (reference sequence). The CDR3, as DNA: TGCGCCAGCAGTGAGTGCGGGAGGGAGAATCAGCCCCAGCATTTT. This translates into CASSECGRENQPQHF.

The V and J genes are TRBV4-2 and TRBJ1-2; D unresolved. This CDR3 is 15 amino acids long. Germline-derived CDR1 and CDR2 are LGHNA and YNFKEQ. V was clipped by 0 bases and J by 5 bases, with 13 bases between them. DNA for the CDR3: TGTGCCAGCAGCCAAGACGAGAGCCCTGTGTATGGCTACACCTTC. Amino acid sequence: CASSQDESPVYGYTF.

The CDR3 region has the DNA TGTGCCACCAGCAGAGAAAGGCAGGGGCTTGAAAAACTGTTTTTT. This translates into CATSRERQGLEKLFF. The chain recombines TRBV15 with TRBJ1-4; possibly TRBD1 for D (6 bases). V was trimmed by 0 bases and J by 7 bases, leaving 12 bases between them. CDR1 is LNHNV and CDR2 is YYDKDF in the germline V gene (reference sequence). CDR3 length: 15 amino acids.

J is TRBJ1-2 and V is TRBV6-6; D is undetermined. The V gene lost 2 bases and the J gene lost 5 bases, with 15 bases spanning the gap. In germline, CDR1 is MNHNY, CDR2 SVGAGI (reference sequence). The CDR3 totals 15 residues. CDR3 coding DNA: TGTGCCAGCAGTTACGGAGGCGCCAGTACATATGGCTACACCTTC. Translation: CASSYGGASTYGYTF.

The chain is built from TRBV28 and TRBJ1-3, with D maybe TRBD1 (6 bases). The germline V and J ends were trimmed by 8 bases and 6 bases, with 17 bases remaining between them. The length of the CDR3 is 14 residues. Per germline, CDR1 MDHEN and CDR2 SYDVKM. The CDR3 loop is CASYETGTENTIYF. The CDR3 bases are TGTGCCAGCTATGAAACAGGGACGGAAAACACCATATATTTT.

The gene calls are TRBV6-5 and TRBJ2-1; D may be TRBD2 (5 bases). Germline lookup yields CDR1 MNHEY and CDR2 SVGAGI. V lost 6 bases, J lost 4 bases, and 16 bases lay in between. This CDR3 is 15 amino acids long. CDR3 amino acids: CASRAPGLPYNEQFF. The CDR3 nucleotides are TGTGCCAGCAGAGCCCCGGGATTACCTTACAATGAGCAGTTCTTC.

This rearrangement joins TRBV28 to TRBJ2-2; D may be TRBD2 (5 bases). Trimming removed 7 bases at V and 7 bases at J, with 22 bases between. CDR3 size: 16 residues. Germline CDR1 MDHEN, CDR2 SYDVKM. The CDR3 protein is CASTPTLRGSLGELFF. CDR3 in DNA: TGTGCCAGCACCCCGACCCTACGAGGGAGCCTCGGGGAGCTGTTTTTT.

The chain has TRBV5-1 and TRBJ1-3; D remains ambiguous. Trimming took off 0 bases at V and 0 bases at J, with 10 bases between the two ends. The CDR3 loop spans 16 amino acids. Germline V gene data show CDR1 as SGHRS and CDR2 as YFSETQ. The CDR3 reads CASSLGGTYSGNTIYF. The CDR3 region has the DNA TGCGCCAGCAGCTTGGGCGGAACTTACTCTGGAAACACCATATATTTT.

In DNA, the CDR3 is TGTGCCAGCAGTTCATTGACAGTTGAAGCTTTCTTT. Encoded protein: CASSSLTVEAFF. V is TRBV5-5 and J is TRBJ1-1; D might be TRBD1 (5 bases). Germline loops: CDR1 SGHKS, CDR2 YYEKEE (reference sequence). V dropped 5 bases and J dropped 7 bases, with 12 bases sitting between them. The CDR3 loop spans 12 amino acids. Combining the CDR3 with reference TRBV5-5 and TRBJ1-1 gives the whole variable domain DAGVTQSPTHLIKTRGQQVTLRCSPISGHKSVSWYQQVLGQGPQFIFQYYEKEERGRGNFPDRFSARQFPNYSSELNVNALLLGDSALYLCASSSLTVEAFFGQGTRLTVV.